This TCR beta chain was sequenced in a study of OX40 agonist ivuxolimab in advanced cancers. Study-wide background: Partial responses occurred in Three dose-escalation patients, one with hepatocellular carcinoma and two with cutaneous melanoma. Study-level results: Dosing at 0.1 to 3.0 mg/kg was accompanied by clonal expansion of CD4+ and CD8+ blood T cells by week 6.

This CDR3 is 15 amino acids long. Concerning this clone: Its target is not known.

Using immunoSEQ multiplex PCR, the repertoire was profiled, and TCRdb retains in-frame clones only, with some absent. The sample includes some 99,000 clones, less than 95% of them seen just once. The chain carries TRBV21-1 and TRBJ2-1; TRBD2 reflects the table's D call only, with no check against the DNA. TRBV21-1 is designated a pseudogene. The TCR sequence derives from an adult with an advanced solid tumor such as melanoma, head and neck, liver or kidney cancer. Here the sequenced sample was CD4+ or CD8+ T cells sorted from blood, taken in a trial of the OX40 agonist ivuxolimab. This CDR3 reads CASSKEGTLGDEQFF. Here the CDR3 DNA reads TGTGCCAGCAGCAAAGAGGGGACTCTTGGCGATGAGCAGTTCTTC.